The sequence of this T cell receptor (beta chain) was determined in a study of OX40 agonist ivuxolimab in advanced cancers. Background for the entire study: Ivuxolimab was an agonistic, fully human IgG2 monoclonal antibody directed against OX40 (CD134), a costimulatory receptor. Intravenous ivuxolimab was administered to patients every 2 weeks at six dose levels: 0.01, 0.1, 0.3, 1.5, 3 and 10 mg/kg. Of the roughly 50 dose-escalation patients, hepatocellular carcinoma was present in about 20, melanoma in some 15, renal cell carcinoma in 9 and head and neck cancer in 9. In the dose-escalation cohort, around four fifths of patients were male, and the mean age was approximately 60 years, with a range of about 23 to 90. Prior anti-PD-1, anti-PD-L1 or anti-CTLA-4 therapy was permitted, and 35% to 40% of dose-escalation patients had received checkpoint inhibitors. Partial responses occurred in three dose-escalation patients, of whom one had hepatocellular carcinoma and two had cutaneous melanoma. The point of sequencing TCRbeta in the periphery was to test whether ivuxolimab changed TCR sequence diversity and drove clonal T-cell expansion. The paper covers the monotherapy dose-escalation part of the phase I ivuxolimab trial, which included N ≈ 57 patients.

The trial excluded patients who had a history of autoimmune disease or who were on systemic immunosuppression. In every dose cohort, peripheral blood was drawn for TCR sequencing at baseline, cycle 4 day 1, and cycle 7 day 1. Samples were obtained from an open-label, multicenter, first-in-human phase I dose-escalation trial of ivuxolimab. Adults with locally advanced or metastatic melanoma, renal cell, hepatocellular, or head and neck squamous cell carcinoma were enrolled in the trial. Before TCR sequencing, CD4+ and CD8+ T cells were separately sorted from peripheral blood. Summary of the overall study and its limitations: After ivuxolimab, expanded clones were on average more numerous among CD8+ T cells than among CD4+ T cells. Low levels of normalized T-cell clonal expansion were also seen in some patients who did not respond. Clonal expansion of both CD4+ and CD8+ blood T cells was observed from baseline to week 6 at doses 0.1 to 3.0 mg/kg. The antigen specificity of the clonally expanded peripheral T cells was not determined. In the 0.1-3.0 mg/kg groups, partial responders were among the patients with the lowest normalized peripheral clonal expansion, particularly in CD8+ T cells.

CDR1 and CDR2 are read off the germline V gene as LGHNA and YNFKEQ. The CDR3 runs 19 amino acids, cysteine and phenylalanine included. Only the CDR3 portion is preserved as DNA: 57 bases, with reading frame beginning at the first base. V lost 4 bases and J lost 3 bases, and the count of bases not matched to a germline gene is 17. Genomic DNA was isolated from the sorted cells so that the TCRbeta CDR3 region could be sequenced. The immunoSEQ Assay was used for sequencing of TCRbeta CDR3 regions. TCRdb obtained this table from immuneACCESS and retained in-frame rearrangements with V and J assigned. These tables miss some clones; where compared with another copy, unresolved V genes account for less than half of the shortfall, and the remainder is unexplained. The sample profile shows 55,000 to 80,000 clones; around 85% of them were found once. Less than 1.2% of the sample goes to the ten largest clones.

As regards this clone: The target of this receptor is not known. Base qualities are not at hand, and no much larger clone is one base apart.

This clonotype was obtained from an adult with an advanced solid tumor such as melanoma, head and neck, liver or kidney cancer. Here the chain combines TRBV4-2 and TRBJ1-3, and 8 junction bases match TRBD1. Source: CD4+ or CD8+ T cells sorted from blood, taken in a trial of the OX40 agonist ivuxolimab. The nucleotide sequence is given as TGTGCCAGCAGCCGATCAAGTACCGCAGGGGGCCTAGATGGAAACACCATATATTTT. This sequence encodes CASSRSSTAGGLDGNTIYF.